The clone carrying this T cell receptor beta chain was seen a handful of times. What it recognizes is unknown. Trimming took 4 bases from V and 4 from J, leaving 14 bases between them. The CDR3 length is 15 residues. Per germline, CDR1 SGHRS and CDR2 YFSETQ. These data come from a study of post-analysis software for immune sequencing data. Points from the study as a whole: When patients were compared with controls, a handful of TRBV segments were more frequent, TRBV5-6, TRBV5-1 and TRBV20-1 among them. Those with multiple sclerosis, the patient group, showed significantly lower normalized Chao1 diversity than controls. F-measure co-clustering was strong for batch-matched samples.

Each TCR beta cDNA library carried unique molecular identifiers. Starting from approximately 1 to 10 million T cells, the study yielded about 500,000 cDNA molecules. TCRdb ran MiXCR on the PCR reads and lists one entry per CDR3 protein. The table lists roughly 430,000 distinct CDR3 sequences, 30% to 45% of them singletons, with 7.5% to 8.5% in the top ten. The chain recombines TRBV5-1 with TRBJ1-4, with D perhaps TRBD1 (6 bases). Sequenced sample: blood. The clonotype comes from a girl aged 2 to 10 with multiple sclerosis. The CDR3 sequence is CASSTGQPFNEKLFF. DNA of the CDR3: TGCGCCAGCAGCACCGGACAGCCCTTTAATGAAAAACTGTTTTTT.